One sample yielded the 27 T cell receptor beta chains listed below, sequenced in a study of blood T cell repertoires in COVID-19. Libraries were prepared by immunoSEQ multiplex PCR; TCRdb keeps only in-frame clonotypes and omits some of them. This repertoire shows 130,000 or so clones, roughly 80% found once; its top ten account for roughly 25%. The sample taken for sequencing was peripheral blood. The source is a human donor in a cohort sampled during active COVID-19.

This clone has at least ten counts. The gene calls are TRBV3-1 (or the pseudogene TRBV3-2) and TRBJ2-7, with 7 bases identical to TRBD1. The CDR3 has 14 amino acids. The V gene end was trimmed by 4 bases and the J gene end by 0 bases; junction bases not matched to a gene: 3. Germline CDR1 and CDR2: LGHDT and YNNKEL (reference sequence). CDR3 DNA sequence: TGTGCCAGCAGCCCTCGGACAGGCTCCTACGAGCAGTACTTC. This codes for CASSPRTGSYEQYF.

The CDR3 coding sequence is TGTGCCAGCAGCCAACAGGGCCGCAGGGACAATCAGCCCCAGCATTTT. It codes for CASSQQGRRDNQPQHF. The rearrangement joins TRBV7-8 to TRBJ1-5, with D maybe TRBD1 (6 bases). Germline-derived CDR1 and CDR2 are SGHVS and FQNEAQ. The length of the CDR3 is 16 residues. The V end lost 5 bases, the J end lost 3 bases, and 17 bases lay between the germline ends.

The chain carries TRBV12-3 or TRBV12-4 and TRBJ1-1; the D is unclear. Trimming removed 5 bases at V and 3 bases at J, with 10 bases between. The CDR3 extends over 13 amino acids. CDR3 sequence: CASSPRTDTEAFF. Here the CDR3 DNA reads TGTGCCAGCAGTCCACGAACAGACACTGAAGCTTTCTTT.

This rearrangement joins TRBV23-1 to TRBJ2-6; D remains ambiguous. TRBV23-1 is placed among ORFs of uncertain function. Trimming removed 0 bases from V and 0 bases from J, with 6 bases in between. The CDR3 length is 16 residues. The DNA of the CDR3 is TGCGCCAGCAGTCAATCCCCCTACTCTGGGGCCAACGTCCTGACTTTC. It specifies CASSQSPYSGANVLTF.

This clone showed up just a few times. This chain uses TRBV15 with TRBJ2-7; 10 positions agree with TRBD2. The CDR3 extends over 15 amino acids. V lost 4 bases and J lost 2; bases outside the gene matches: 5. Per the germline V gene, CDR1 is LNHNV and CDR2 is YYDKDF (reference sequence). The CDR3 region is CATSKAGGGTYEQYF. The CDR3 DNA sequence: TGTGCCACCAGCAAAGCGGGAGGGGGTACCTACGAGCAGTACTTC.

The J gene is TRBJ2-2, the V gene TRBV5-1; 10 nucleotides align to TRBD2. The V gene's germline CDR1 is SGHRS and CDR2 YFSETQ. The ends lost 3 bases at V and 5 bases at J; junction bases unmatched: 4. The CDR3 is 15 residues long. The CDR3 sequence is CASSSWTSGTGELFF. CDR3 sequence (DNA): TGCGCCAGCAGCTCTTGGACTAGCGGAACCGGGGAGCTGTTTTTT.

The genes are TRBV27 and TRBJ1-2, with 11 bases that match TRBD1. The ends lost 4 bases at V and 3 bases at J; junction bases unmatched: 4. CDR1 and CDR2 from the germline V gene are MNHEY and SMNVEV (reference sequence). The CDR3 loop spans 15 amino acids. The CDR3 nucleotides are TGTGCCAGCAGTTCCAGGACAGGGGGCTACTATGGCTACACCTTC. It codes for CASSSRTGGYYGYTF.

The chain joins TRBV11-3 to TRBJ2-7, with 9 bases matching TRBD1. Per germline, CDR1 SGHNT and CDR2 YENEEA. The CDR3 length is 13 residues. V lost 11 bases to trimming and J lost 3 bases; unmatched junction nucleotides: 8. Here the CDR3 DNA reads TGTGCCTGCCCCCGGACAGGGGACTACGAGCAGTACTTC. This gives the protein CACPRTGDYEQYF.

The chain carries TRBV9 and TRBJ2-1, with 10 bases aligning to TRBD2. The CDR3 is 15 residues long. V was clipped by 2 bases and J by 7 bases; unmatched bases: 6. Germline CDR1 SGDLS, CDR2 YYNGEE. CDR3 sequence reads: CASSVLAGAANEQFF. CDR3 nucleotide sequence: TGTGCCAGCAGCGTCCTAGCGGGGGCAGCAAATGAGCAGTTCTTC.

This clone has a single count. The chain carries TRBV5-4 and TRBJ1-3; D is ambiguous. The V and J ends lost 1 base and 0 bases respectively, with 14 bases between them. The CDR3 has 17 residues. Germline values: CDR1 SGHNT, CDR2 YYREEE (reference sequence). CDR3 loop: CASSLLTELLSGNTIYF. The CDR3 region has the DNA TGTGCCAGCAGCTTGTTAACGGAGCTTCTCTCTGGAAACACCATATATTTT.

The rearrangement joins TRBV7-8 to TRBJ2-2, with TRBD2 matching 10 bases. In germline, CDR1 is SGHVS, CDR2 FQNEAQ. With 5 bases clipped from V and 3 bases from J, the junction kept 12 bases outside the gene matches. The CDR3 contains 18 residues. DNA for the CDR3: TGTGCCAGCAGCCCCTGGGTAGCGGGAGGCTCATACACCGGGGAGCTGTTTTTT. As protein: CASSPWVAGGSYTGELFF.

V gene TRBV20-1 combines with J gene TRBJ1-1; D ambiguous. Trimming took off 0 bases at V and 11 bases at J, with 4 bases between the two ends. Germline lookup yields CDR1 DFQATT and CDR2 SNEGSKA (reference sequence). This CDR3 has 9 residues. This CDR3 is CSARDSAFF. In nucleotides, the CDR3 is TGCAGTGCTAGAGATTCGGCTTTCTTT.

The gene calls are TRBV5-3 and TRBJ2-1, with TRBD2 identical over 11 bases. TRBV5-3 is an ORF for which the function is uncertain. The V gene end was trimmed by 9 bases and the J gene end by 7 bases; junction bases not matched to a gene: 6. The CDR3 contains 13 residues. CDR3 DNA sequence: TGTGCCAACCTGGCTAGCGGGAGGAATGAGCAGTTCTTC. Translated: CANLASGRNEQFF.

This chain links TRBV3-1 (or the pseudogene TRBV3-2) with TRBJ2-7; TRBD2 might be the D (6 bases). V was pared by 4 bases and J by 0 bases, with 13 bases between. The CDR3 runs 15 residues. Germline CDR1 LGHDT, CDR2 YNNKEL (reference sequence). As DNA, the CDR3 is TGTGCCAGCAGCCCCGGTCTAGCGACCTCCTACGAGCAGTACTTC. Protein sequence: CASSPGLATSYEQYF.

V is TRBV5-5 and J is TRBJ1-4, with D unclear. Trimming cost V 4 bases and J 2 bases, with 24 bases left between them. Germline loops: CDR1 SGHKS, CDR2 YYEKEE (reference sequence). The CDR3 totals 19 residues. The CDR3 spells CASSPTLGPQRRTNEKLFF. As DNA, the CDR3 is TGTGCCAGCAGCCCAACTCTCGGGCCCCAGAGGAGGACTAATGAAAAACTGTTTTTT.

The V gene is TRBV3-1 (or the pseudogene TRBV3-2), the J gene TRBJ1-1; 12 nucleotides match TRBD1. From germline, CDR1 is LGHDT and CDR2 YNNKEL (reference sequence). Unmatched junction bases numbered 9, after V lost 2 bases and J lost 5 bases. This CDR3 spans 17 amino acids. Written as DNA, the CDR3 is TGTGCCAGCAGCCAAACCCGGGACAGGGGGCGAAATACTGAAGCTTTCTTT. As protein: CASSQTRDRGRNTEAFF.

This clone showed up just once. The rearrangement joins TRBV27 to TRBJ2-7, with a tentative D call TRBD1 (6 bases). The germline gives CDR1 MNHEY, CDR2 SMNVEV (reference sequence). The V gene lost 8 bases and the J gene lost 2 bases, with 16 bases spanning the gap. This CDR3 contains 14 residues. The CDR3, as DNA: TGTGCCAGCCAAACATCAGGGGTGACCTACGAGCAGTACTTC. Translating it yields CASQTSGVTYEQYF.

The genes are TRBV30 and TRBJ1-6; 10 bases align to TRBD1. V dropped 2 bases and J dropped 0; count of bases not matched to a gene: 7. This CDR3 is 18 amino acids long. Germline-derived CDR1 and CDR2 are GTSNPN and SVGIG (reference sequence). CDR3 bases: TGTGCCTGGAGTCCTGACAGGGGGCGAAGCTCCTATAATTCACCCCTCCACTTT. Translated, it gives CAWSPDRGRSSYNSPLHF.

The CDR3 is CASRMYAETQYF. The CDR3 coding sequence is TGTGCCAGCAGGATGTATGCGGAGACCCAGTACTTC. The chain uses TRBV2 and TRBJ2-5; no firm D call. Germline V lookup: CDR1 SNHLY, CDR2 FYNNEI. The germline V and J ends were trimmed by 6 bases and 5 bases, with 10 bases remaining between them. This CDR3 is 12 amino acids long.

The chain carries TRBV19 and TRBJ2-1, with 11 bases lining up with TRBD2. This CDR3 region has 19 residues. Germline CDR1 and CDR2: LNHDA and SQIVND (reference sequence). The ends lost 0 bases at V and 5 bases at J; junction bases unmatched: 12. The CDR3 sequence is CASSIDGPSTSGKNNEQFF. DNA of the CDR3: TGTGCCAGTAGTATAGATGGGCCCTCGACTAGCGGGAAGAACAATGAGCAGTTCTTC.

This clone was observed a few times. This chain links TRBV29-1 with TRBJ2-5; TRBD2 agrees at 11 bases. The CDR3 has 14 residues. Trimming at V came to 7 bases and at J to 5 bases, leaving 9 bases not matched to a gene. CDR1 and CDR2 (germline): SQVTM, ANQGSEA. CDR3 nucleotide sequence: TGCAGCGCTGGGACCACTAGCGGGGGCGAGACCCAGTACTTC. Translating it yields CSAGTTSGGETQYF.

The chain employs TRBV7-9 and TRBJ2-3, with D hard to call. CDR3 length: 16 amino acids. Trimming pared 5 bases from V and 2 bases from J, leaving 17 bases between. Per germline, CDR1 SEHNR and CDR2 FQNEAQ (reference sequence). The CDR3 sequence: CASSPKPGQPTDTQYF. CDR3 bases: TGTGCCAGCAGCCCCAAACCAGGTCAACCCACAGATACGCAGTATTTT.

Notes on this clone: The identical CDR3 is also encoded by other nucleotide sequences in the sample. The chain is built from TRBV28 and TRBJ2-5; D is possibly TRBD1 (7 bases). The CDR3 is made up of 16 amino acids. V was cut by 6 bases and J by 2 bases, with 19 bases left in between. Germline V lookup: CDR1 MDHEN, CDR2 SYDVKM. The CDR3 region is CASSPRQGRGQETQYF. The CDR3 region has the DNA TGTGCCAGCAGCCCACGACAGGGACGGGGGCAAGAGACCCAGTACTTC.

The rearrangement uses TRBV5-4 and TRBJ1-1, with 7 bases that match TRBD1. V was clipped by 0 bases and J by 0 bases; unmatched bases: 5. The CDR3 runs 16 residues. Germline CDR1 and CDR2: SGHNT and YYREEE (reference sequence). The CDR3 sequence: CASSLDLRGLNTEAFF. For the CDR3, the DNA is TGTGCCAGCAGCTTGGACCTTAGGGGGCTGAACACTGAAGCTTTCTTT.

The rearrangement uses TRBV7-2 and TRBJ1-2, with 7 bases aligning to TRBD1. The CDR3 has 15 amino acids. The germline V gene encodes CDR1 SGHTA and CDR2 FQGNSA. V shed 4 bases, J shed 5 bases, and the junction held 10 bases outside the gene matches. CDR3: CASSSTPGTVYGYTF. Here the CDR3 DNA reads TGTGCCAGCAGCTCAACACCCGGGACAGTGTATGGCTACACCTTC.

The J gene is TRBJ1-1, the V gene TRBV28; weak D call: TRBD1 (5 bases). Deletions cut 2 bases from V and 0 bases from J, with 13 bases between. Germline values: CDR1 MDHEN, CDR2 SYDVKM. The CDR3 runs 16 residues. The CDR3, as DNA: TGTGCCAGCAGTTTAGAACAGGATATCATGAACACTGAAGCTTTCTTT. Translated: CASSLEQDIMNTEAFF.

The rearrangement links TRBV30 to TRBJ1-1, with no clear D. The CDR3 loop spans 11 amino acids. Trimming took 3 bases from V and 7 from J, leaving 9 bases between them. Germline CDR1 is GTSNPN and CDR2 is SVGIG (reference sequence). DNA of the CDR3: TGTGCCTGGAGAAGGAGCAGTGAAGCTTTCTTT. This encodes CAWRRSSEAFF.